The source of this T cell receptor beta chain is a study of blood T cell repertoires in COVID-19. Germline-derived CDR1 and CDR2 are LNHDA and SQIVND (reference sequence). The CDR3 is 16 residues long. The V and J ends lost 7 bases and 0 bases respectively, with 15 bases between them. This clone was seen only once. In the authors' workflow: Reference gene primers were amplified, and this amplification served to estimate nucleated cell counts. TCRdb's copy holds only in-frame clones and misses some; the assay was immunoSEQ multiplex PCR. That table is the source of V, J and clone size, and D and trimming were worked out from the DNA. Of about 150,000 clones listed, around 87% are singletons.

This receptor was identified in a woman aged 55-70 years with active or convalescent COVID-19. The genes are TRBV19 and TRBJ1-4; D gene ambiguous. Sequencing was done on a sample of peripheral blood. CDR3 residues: CASKGGGSATNEKLFF. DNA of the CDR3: TGTGCCAGTAAGGGCGGAGGATCCGCAACTAATGAAAAACTGTTTTTT.